This T cell receptor (beta chain) was captured in a study of blood T cells in healthy people across ages (dated by TCRdb to between 2014 and 2017). The study in broad terms: In model experiments, roughly one uniquely barcoded TCR beta cDNA molecule per two T cells was captured by template switching. To track age-related changes in TCR beta repertoire diversity, the study relied on deep sequencing normalized with unique cDNA molecular identifiers. The donors were split into four age groups: young (average around 15 years), middle-aged (nearly 40), aged (roughly 60) and long-lived (about 82). To avoid experimental bias, donors of different ages were spread randomly across the sequencing lanes. Two additional independent replicas of 1 million unique cDNA reads from the same blood draw were analyzed for two donors (one aged 18 to 30 and one aged 80 or older).

This clonotype was picked up many times. Its recognized antigen is unknown. No base qualities exist here, and no much larger clone lies one base off it. The library relied on 5' RACE. Sequencing was performed on an Illumina HiSeq 2500. A second about 7 to 11 cycle PCR used a sample-barcoded 5' primer and a J-beta primer mix. A unique molecular identifier was introduced onto each TCR beta cDNA molecule by a template-switch 5' adaptor carrying 12 random nucleotides. Each sample yielded at least 2.5 million CDR3-containing paired-end reads. First-strand cDNA synthesis was performed from all RNA using the Mint cDNA synthesis kit, with priming by a TRBC-specific oligonucleotide. All cDNA was treated with uracil-DNA glycosylase and then went through a first 18-cycle PCR with the universal primers M1SS and BC2_uni_R. The study's processing was this. For normalization, 1 million high-quality reads were randomly selected from each sample, with every read carrying a distinct molecular identifier. Reads with shared molecular identifiers were discarded instead of being binned into consensus sequences. MiTCR, with a Q25 quality threshold and the strictest error-elimination algorithm, was used for CDR3 identification, clonotype clustering and error correction. A nonparametric unseen species model using Euler transformation provided a lower-bound estimate of total TCR beta diversity. TCRdb reprocessing: public reads trimmed at Q25 with fastp, clones called with MiXCR, in-frame beta chains kept. Every CDR3 protein is listed once, alongside the most common genes and DNA of its rows. TCRdb assigned the V and J calls; the authors' analysis was not used. For this sample there are approximately 680,000 distinct CDR3 sequences; about 34% appear just once. The ten largest clonotypes hold just over 15% of the sample.

Donors were about 36 systemically healthy Caucasian individuals from Russia aged roughly 6 to 90 years. Each donor gave 8 to 10 milliliters of peripheral blood, collected into EDTA-treated Vacutainer tubes. PBMCs were isolated by Ficoll-Paque density-gradient centrifugation, with at least 7 million obtained per sample. Total RNA was extracted from PBMCs with Trizol reagent, with at least 5 micrograms obtained per sample. Naive CD45RAhigh/CD27high T cell percentages were measured by flow cytometry on a PBMC aliquot from every donor. What the study reported, not specific to this receptor: Total diversity estimates from one million sequenced T cells were considered lower bounds and underestimates. Conclusive comparison of naive and antigen-experienced compartments was prevented by the profiling of bulk unsorted PBMCs. Because donor CMV infection status was unknown, age-related changes in expanded clonotypes were potentially confounded. Observed TCR beta diversity per million T cells fell roughly linearly with age, and a significant reduction was already apparent by age roughly 40. Compared with the aged group, the long-lived group had more naive CD4+ T cells, fewer expanded clones and increased TCR diversity, suggesting age selection. A strong correlation was found between observed TCR beta diversity and the percentage of naive T cells measured by flow cytometry.

The clonotype was recovered from a woman older than 75 in good health. Donor details come from another sample of the same person, matched by shared clones. The sample comprised blood.

The nucleotide sequence reads as follows: TGCAGTGCTAGTCCGGGACAAACCTACGAGCAGTACTTC. Its translation is CSASPGQTYEQYF. The chain links TRBV20-1 with TRBJ2-7; the D gene is possibly TRBD1, with 6 bases matching. The germline V gene (reference sequence) gives CDR1 as DFQATT and CDR2 as SNEGSKA. Trimming removed 3 bases from V and 2 bases from J, leaving 11 bases between the germline ends. The CDR3 covers 13 residues, taking in both the cysteine and the phenylalanine. Kept here is only the CDR3 DNA, which spans 39 bases and is read in frame from base 1.